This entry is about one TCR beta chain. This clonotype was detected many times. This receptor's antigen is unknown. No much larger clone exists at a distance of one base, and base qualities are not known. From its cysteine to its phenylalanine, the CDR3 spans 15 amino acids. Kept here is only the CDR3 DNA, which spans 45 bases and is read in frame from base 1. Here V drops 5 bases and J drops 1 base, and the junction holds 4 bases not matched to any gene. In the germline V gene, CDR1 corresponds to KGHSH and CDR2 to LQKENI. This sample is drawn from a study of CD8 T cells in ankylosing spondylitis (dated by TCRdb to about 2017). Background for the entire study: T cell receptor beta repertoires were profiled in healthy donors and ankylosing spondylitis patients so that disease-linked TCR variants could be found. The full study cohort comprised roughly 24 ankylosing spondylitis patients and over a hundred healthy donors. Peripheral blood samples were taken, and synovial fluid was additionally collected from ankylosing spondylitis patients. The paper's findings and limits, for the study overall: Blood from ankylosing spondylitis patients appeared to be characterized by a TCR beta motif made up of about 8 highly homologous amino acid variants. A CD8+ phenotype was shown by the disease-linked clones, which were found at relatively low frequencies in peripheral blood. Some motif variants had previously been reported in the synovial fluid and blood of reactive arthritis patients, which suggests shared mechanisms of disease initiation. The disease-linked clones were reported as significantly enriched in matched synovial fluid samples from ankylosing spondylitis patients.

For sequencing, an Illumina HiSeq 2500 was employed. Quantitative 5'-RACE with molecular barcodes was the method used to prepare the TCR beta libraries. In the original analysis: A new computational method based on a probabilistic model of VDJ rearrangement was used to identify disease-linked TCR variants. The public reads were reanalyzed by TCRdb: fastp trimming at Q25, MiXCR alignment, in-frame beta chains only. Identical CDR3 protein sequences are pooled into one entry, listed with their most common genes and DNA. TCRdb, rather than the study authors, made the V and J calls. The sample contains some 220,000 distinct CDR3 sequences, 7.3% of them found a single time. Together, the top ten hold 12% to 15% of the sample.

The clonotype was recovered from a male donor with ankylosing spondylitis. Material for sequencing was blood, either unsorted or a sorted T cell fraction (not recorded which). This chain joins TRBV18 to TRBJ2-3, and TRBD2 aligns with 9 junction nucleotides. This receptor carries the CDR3 CASSTTSGGTDTQYF. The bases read TGTGCCAGCTCAACGACTAGCGGCGGCACAGATACGCAGTATTTT.